What follows describes a single TCR beta chain. Its antigen is currently not known. No base quality information exists; no much larger clone differs at one position. CDR1 and CDR2, per the germline V gene, are LGHNA and YSLEER. Taken from cysteine to phenylalanine, the CDR3 has 17 residues. Only the CDR3 DNA stays, 51 bases, in frame from base 1. Trimming takes 2 bases off V and 3 bases off J; junction bases not matched to a gene: 8. The entry originates in a study of blood T cells in healthy people across ages (dated by TCRdb to about 2015). A note on the overall study: In model experiments, template switching captured roughly one uniquely barcoded TCR beta cDNA molecule for every two T cells. Using the same blood draw, the study looked at two additional independent replicas of 1 million unique cDNA reads for two donors, one aged 18 to 30 and the other aged 80 or older. To avoid experimental bias, donors of different ages were distributed randomly across sequencing lanes. Donors were grouped into four age groups: young (average approximately 15 years), middle-aged (around 39), aged (around 60) and long-lived (approximately 75). Age-related changes in TCR beta repertoire diversity were measured in the study by deep sequencing normalized with unique cDNA molecular identifiers.

The approximately 39 donors, aged about 6 to 95 years, were systemically healthy Caucasian individuals from Russia. About 10 milliliters of peripheral blood were collected from each donor into EDTA-treated Vacutainer tubes. Ficoll-Paque density-gradient centrifugation was used to isolate PBMCs, with at least 6 million per sample. Total RNA was extracted from PBMCs with Trizol reagent, with at least 6 micrograms obtained per sample. The percentages of naive CD45RAhigh/CD27high T cells were determined by flow cytometry on a PBMC aliquot from every donor. The receptor library was made with 5' RACE. Sequencing instrument: Illumina HiSeq 2500. The second PCR ran for roughly 7 to 12 cycles and used a J-beta primer mix along with a sample-barcoded 5' primer. A unique molecular identifier was introduced onto each TCR beta cDNA molecule by a template-switch 5' adaptor carrying 12 random nucleotides. At least 2.5 million CDR3-containing paired-end reads were obtained from each sample. All of the RNA was converted into first-strand cDNA using the Mint cDNA synthesis kit, with a TRBC-specific oligonucleotide serving as the primer. Following uracil-DNA glycosylase treatment, a first 18-cycle PCR with universal primers M1SS and BC2_uni_R was performed on all cDNA. On the authors' methods: Each sample was normalized by randomly selecting 1 million high-quality reads, each carrying a distinct molecular identifier. Reads with shared molecular identifiers were discarded instead of being binned into consensus sequences. MiTCR, with a Q25 quality threshold and the strictest error-elimination algorithm, was used for CDR3 identification, clonotype clustering and error correction. Lower-bound total TCR beta diversity was estimated with a nonparametric unseen species model using Euler transformation. The public reads were reanalyzed by TCRdb: fastp trimming at Q25, MiXCR alignment, in-frame beta chains only. Under each unique CDR3 protein, matching rows form one entry showing the most common genes and DNA. These V and J calls derive from TCRdb rather than the authors' analysis. Across this sample there are 1.2 million to 1.5 million distinct CDR3 sequences, with 45% to 70% seen only once. Clones ranked in the top ten supply 6.5% to 8.5% of the sample.

Study-level results and caveats: Estimates of total diversity based on one million sequenced T cells were regarded as lower bounds and as underestimates. Because donor CMV infection status was unknown, age-related changes in expanded clonotypes were potentially confounded. Conclusive comparison of naive and antigen-experienced compartments was prevented by the profiling of bulk unsorted PBMCs. Observed TCR beta diversity per million T cells fell roughly linearly with age, and a significant reduction was already apparent by age around 40. The long-lived group showed more naive CD4+ T cells, fewer expanded clones and increased TCR diversity than the aged group, suggesting age selection. There was a strong correlation between observed TCR beta diversity and the percentage of naive T cells measured by flow cytometry.

Specimen: blood. The receptor was isolated from a man aged 18 to 29 in good health. Here the chain combines TRBV4-3 and TRBJ2-1, and TRBD1 aligns with 9 junction nucleotides. The nucleotide sequence is TGCGCCAGCAGCCAACCCGGGACAGGGAAGGGCTACAATGAGCAGTTCTTC. Translated, it reads CASSQPGTGKGYNEQFF.